The rows below give T cell receptor beta chains drawn from one sample of a study of T-cell reconstitution after alpha-beta-depleted transplantation in children. TCRdb re-analysed the PCR reads in MiXCR, keeping a single row per CDR3 protein. The top ten clones hold 4.5% to 6.5% of a sample with approximately 390,000 distinct CDR3 sequences, roughly a tenth of them seen once. Sequencing was performed on PBMCs from the stem cell graft donor, taken from the stem cell graft. These receptors originate from a human donor who donated a stem cell graft to a child with acute myeloid leukemia. CDR3s include the opening cysteine and the closing phenylalanine or tryptophan. A D gene is named only where the DNA matches it firmly. Only some rows state a clone size, as once, few, many or a class for expanded clones.

v_call: TRBV20-1; j_call: TRBJ2-1; d_call: TRBD1; clone_size: .; cdr3_nt: TGCAGTGCTCTGCCCATGACAGGGGGCTCCTACAATGAGCAGTTCTTC; cdr3_aa: CSALPMTGGSYNEQFF
v_call: TRBV5-6; j_call: TRBJ1-2; d_call: TRBD1; clone_size: few; cdr3_nt: TGTGCCAGCAGCCTGCCGGGACAGATAAGCCTAGGCTACACCTTC; cdr3_aa: CASSLPGQISLGYTF
v_call: TRBV7-2; j_call: TRBJ2-1; d_call: TRBD2; clone_size: .; cdr3_nt: TGTGCCAGCAGCTTAATTCCGGGACTAGCGGCGAATGAGCAGTTCTTC; cdr3_aa: CASSLIPGLAANEQFF
v_call: TRBV7-3; j_call: TRBJ2-1; d_call: .; clone_size: .; cdr3_nt: TGTGCCAGCAGTGCGGTGAAGTCCCCCTACAATGAGCAGTTCTTC; cdr3_aa: CASSAVKSPYNEQFF
v_call: TRBV6-1; j_call: TRBJ2-2; d_call: TRBD2; clone_size: .; cdr3_nt: TGTGCCAGCCCTCGACTAGCGGGAGACACCGGGGAGCTGTTTTTT; cdr3_aa: CASPRLAGDTGELFF
v_call: TRBV20-1; j_call: TRBJ1-1; d_call: TRBD1; clone_size: .; cdr3_nt: TGCAGTGCTCCCACCGGACAGGGAGGGACTGAAGCTTTCTTT; cdr3_aa: CSAPTGQGGTEAFF
v_call: TRBV27; j_call: TRBJ2-7; d_call: .; clone_size: .; cdr3_nt: TGTGCCAGCAGTTTCAGGGGAGGAGATGAGCAGTACTTC; cdr3_aa: CASSFRGGDEQYF
v_call: TRBV20-1; j_call: TRBJ2-3; d_call: .; clone_size: .; cdr3_nt: TGCAGTGCTAGACCTCGAACCCGACCCAGCACAGATACGCAGTATTTT; cdr3_aa: CSARPRTRPSTDTQYF
v_call: TRBV25-1; j_call: TRBJ1-6; d_call: .; clone_size: many; cdr3_nt: TGTGCCAGCAGCTTCAGTTCGAATTCACCCCTCCACTTT; cdr3_aa: CASSFSSNSPLHF
v_call: TRBV25-1; j_call: TRBJ2-5; d_call: .; clone_size: few; cdr3_nt: TGTGCCAGCAGTGAAGGGTGGGAGCTCGGGGAGACCCAGTACTTC; cdr3_aa: CASSEGWELGETQYF
v_call: TRBV7-6; j_call: TRBJ1-1; d_call: .; clone_size: many; cdr3_nt: TGTGCCAGCAGCCCTGGGGGGCCGGGGACTGAAGCTTTCTTT; cdr3_aa: CASSPGGPGTEAFF
v_call: TRBV30; j_call: TRBJ2-7; d_call: TRBD2; clone_size: .; cdr3_nt: TGTGCCTGGAGTGCCGACGGGGGGGCGTACGAGCAGTACTTC; cdr3_aa: CAWSADGGAYEQYF
v_call: TRBV6-1; j_call: TRBJ1-4; d_call: .; clone_size: .; cdr3_nt: TGTGCCAGCAGGACTGAAGTGGGCCAACTGCCTGAAAAACTGTTTTTT; cdr3_aa: CASRTEVGQLPEKLFF
v_call: TRBV5-1; j_call: TRBJ1-2; d_call: .; clone_size: few; cdr3_nt: TGCGCCAGCAGCTTGGATCATCCCGGAGATGGCTACACCTTC; cdr3_aa: CASSLDHPGDGYTF
v_call: TRBV21-1; j_call: TRBJ2-7; d_call: .; clone_size: .; cdr3_nt: TGTGCCAGCAGCAAATCGGCGGTCGGGAGCTCAATCTATTTAGGCGACGAGCAGTACTTC; cdr3_aa: CASSKSAVGSSIYLGDEQYF
v_call: TRBV18; j_call: TRBJ1-2; d_call: .; clone_size: .; cdr3_nt: TGTGCCAGCTCACCAACCGGGGGGCAACGGGCCTACACCTTC; cdr3_aa: CASSPTGGQRAYTF
v_call: TRBV20-1; j_call: TRBJ2-5; d_call: TRBD1; clone_size: few; cdr3_nt: TGCAGTGCTAGTGACGGACAGGGGCGTTTGGAGACCCAGTACTTC; cdr3_aa: CSASDGQGRLETQYF
v_call: TRBV12-3/TRBV12-4; j_call: TRBJ2-1; d_call: TRBD2; clone_size: many; cdr3_nt: TGTGCCAGCAGTTTCGGCGGGGGGCGGAATGAGCAGTTCTTC; cdr3_aa: CASSFGGGRNEQFF
v_call: TRBV7-2; j_call: TRBJ1-5; d_call: .; clone_size: few; cdr3_nt: TGTGCCAGCAGCTTAGACCGCCCGGGCAATCAGCCCCAGCATTTT; cdr3_aa: CASSLDRPGNQPQHF
v_call: TRBV18; j_call: TRBJ1-1; d_call: .; clone_size: .; cdr3_nt: TGTGCCAGCTCACCCTCCCACTTGAACACTGAAGCTTTCTTT; cdr3_aa: CASSPSHLNTEAFF
v_call: TRBV5-1; j_call: TRBJ2-2; d_call: TRBD2; clone_size: few; cdr3_nt: TGCGCCAGCAGCTGGAAGGATAGCGGGGCCACCGGGGAGCTGTTTTTT; cdr3_aa: CASSWKDSGATGELFF
v_call: TRBV7-2; j_call: TRBJ1-2; d_call: TRBD1; clone_size: .; cdr3_nt: TGTGCCAGCAGCGGGGGACAGGGAACCTTTGTGAGGGGCTACACCTTC; cdr3_aa: CASSGGQGTFVRGYTF
v_call: TRBV2; j_call: TRBJ2-3; d_call: .; clone_size: .; cdr3_nt: TGTGCCAGCCGAGGACTTCTCTTCACAGATACGCAGTATTTT; cdr3_aa: CASRGLLFTDTQYF
v_call: TRBV5-1; j_call: TRBJ2-1; d_call: TRBD2; clone_size: few; cdr3_nt: TGCGCCAGCAGCGATAGCGGGCTTTACAATGAGCAGTTCTTC; cdr3_aa: CASSDSGLYNEQFF
v_call: TRBV10-3; j_call: TRBJ2-1; d_call: TRBD2; clone_size: few; cdr3_nt: TGTGCCATCAGTGAGATCGACGGGGGGAGCAATGAGCAGTTCTTC; cdr3_aa: CAISEIDGGSNEQFF
v_call: TRBV13; j_call: TRBJ1-2; d_call: .; clone_size: few; cdr3_nt: TGTGCCAGCAGCTTATCGTTTGAGGGCTACGGCTACACCTTC; cdr3_aa: CASSLSFEGYGYTF
v_call: TRBV6-1; j_call: TRBJ1-3; d_call: TRBD1; clone_size: few; cdr3_nt: TGTGCCAGCAAACGCGGGACAGCAGGAGGAAACACCATATATTTT; cdr3_aa: CASKRGTAGGNTIYF
v_call: TRBV7-2; j_call: TRBJ2-2; d_call: .; clone_size: many; cdr3_nt: TGTGCCAGCAGCCTATCTACAGGGTTATACACCGGGGAGCTGTTTTTT; cdr3_aa: CASSLSTGLYTGELFF
v_call: TRBV20-1; j_call: TRBJ1-2; d_call: .; clone_size: .; cdr3_nt: TGCAGTGCTAGCAGGGCTACAGCTAACTATGGCTACACCTTC; cdr3_aa: CSASRATANYGYTF
v_call: TRBV3-1; j_call: TRBJ1-1; d_call: .; clone_size: .; cdr3_nt: TGTGCCAGCTGCCAAGGTTCTGGGGGCGCCGGGAACACTGAAGCTTTCTTT; cdr3_aa: CASCQGSGGAGNTEAFF
v_call: TRBV20-1; j_call: TRBJ2-1; d_call: TRBD2; clone_size: .; cdr3_nt: TGCAGTGCTAGAGGGATGCTAGCGGAATGGGATGAGCAGTTCTTC; cdr3_aa: CSARGMLAEWDEQFF
v_call: TRBV6-6; j_call: TRBJ1-2; d_call: .; clone_size: once; cdr3_nt: TGTGCCAGCTTCCCAGGGATAGTCGATGGCTACACCTTC; cdr3_aa: CASFPGIVDGYTF
v_call: TRBV11-1; j_call: TRBJ1-4; d_call: .; clone_size: few; cdr3_nt: TGTGCCAGCAGCTTAGGCCAGGGGAGATTTTCGGGAACTAATGAAAAACTGTTTTTT; cdr3_aa: CASSLGQGRFSGTNEKLFF
v_call: TRBV29-1; j_call: TRBJ2-7; d_call: TRBD2; clone_size: few; cdr3_nt: TGCAGCGTTGCGGGACTAGCGGGAGGGCCCGACGAGCAGTACTTC; cdr3_aa: CSVAGLAGGPDEQYF
v_call: TRBV10-3; j_call: TRBJ1-3; d_call: .; clone_size: .; cdr3_nt: TGTGCCATCACGGCAGGTGCCTCTGGAAACACCATATATTTT; cdr3_aa: CAITAGASGNTIYF
v_call: TRBV6-1; j_call: TRBJ2-7; d_call: TRBD1; clone_size: few; cdr3_nt: TGTGCCAGCAGTGATCCCAGGACAGGGGCCTCCTACGAGCAGTACTTC; cdr3_aa: CASSDPRTGASYEQYF
v_call: TRBV5-1; j_call: TRBJ1-6; d_call: .; clone_size: .; cdr3_nt: TGCGCCAGCAGCGGGGACTATAATTCACCCCTCCACTTT; cdr3_aa: CASSGDYNSPLHF
v_call: TRBV6-2/TRBV6-3; j_call: TRBJ2-3; d_call: TRBD2; clone_size: few; cdr3_nt: TGTGCCAGCAGTTACGTGACTAGCGGGAGACCAGATACGCAGTATTTT; cdr3_aa: CASSYVTSGRPDTQYF
v_call: TRBV5-6; j_call: TRBJ2-5; d_call: TRBD1; clone_size: .; cdr3_nt: TGTGCCAGCAGCCGGGACAGGGGGGTTTTGGAGACCCAGTACTTC; cdr3_aa: CASSRDRGVLETQYF
v_call: TRBV7-9; j_call: TRBJ2-2; d_call: .; clone_size: few; cdr3_nt: TGTGCCAGCTCTGCGGGACCCACCGGGGAGCTGTTTTTT; cdr3_aa: CASSAGPTGELFF
v_call: TRBV18; j_call: TRBJ2-1; d_call: TRBD2; clone_size: .; cdr3_nt: TGTGCCAGCTCACCACCGAACAGCGGGAGGGGCTCCTACAATGAGCAGTTCTTC; cdr3_aa: CASSPPNSGRGSYNEQFF
v_call: TRBV10-3; j_call: TRBJ2-2; d_call: .; clone_size: many; cdr3_nt: TGTGCCATCAGTGAGTCGGGACCGTCGGCGAACACCGGGGAGCTGTTTTTT; cdr3_aa: CAISESGPSANTGELFF
v_call: TRBV19; j_call: TRBJ1-4; d_call: .; clone_size: few; cdr3_nt: TGTGCCAGTAGTATCCGGCCAAAACTGTTTTTT; cdr3_aa: CASSIRPKLFF
v_call: TRBV7-3; j_call: TRBJ1-2; d_call: TRBD1; clone_size: many; cdr3_nt: TGTGCCAGCAGCTTAGGACAGGGCCAAGGCTACACCTTC; cdr3_aa: CASSLGQGQGYTF
v_call: TRBV20-1; j_call: TRBJ2-5; d_call: TRBD2; clone_size: .; cdr3_nt: TGCAGTGCTAGTCACCCGGGACTAGCGGGGTCACAAGAGACCCAGTACTTC; cdr3_aa: CSASHPGLAGSQETQYF
v_call: TRBV20-1; j_call: TRBJ2-3; d_call: .; clone_size: few; cdr3_nt: TGCAGTGCTAGGCCCCGGGGGCTTCCAGATACGCAGTATTTT; cdr3_aa: CSARPRGLPDTQYF
v_call: TRBV20-1; j_call: TRBJ2-7; d_call: .; clone_size: .; cdr3_nt: TGCAGTGCTGGGACCCTGGATAGAGCCTACGAGCAGTACTTC; cdr3_aa: CSAGTLDRAYEQYF
v_call: TRBV4-1; j_call: TRBJ2-1; d_call: .; clone_size: .; cdr3_nt: TGCGCCAGCAGCCAAGTAGATATGGGACTGCTGTCTTACAATGAGCAGTTCTTC; cdr3_aa: CASSQVDMGLLSYNEQFF
v_call: TRBV9; j_call: TRBJ2-3; d_call: .; clone_size: few; cdr3_nt: TGTGCCAGCAGCGTAGGGCCGTTGGATACGCAGTATTTT; cdr3_aa: CASSVGPLDTQYF
v_call: TRBV20-1; j_call: TRBJ2-3; d_call: .; clone_size: few; cdr3_nt: TGCAGTGCTAGGGGGTGGGTCGTCACAGATACGCAGTATTTT; cdr3_aa: CSARGWVVTDTQYF